This T cell receptor (beta chain) originates from a study of T cells after yellow fever vaccination. This CDR3 comprises 16 residues. Germline CDR1 is LGHDT and CDR2 is YNNKEL (reference sequence). V shed 1 base, J shed 6 bases, and the junction held 8 bases outside the gene matches. Points on this clonotype: What it binds is not known.

Each CDR3 protein gets one entry after TCRdb re-called the 5' RACE reads with MiXCR. This table holds some 150,000 distinct CDR3 sequences, over 7% found once. Study-level findings and limits: The secondary response showed a weaker magnitude and a faster peak, day 5 versus 15.

The sample was CD8+ T cells sorted from PBMCs, taken 45 days after the yellow fever booster vaccination. The TCR comes from a man aged 18-30 years who received the YFV17D yellow fever vaccine. The chain joins TRBV3-1 to TRBJ2-2; the match to TRBD1 covers 7 bases. CDR3 protein: CASSQGDSGYAGELFF. In DNA, the CDR3 is TGTGCCAGCAGCCAAGGGGACAGTGGTTACGCCGGGGAGCTGTTTTTT.